This TCR beta chain originates from a study of immune heterogeneity within non-small cell lung tumors. Bulk tumor genomic DNA (600 ng per sample) served as template. The authors collected several far-apart biopsies from each primary tumor during surgery. Patients had untreated, newly diagnosed non-small cell lung cancer and underwent curative surgery. This clonotype was recorded a few times. Multiplex PCR employing 32 V and 13 J primers generated amplicons of the TCR beta CDR3. TCRdb re-called the multiplex PCR reads with MiXCR, one entry per CDR3 protein. The table lists about 12,000 distinct CDR3 sequences, 22% of them singletons. From germline, CDR1 is SEHNR and CDR2 FQNEAQ (reference sequence). The CDR3 has 17 amino acids. The ends were cut back, 5 bases at V and 1 base at J, with 20 bases in the middle.

This chain connects TRBV7-9 to TRBJ2-5; D gene uncertain. This TCR was recovered from a man between 60 and 75 years old with non-small cell lung cancer. Sequenced material: lung tumor tissue. CDR3 DNA: TGTGCCAGCAGCCCCCCCACCAGCGCGGTAATCCAAGAGACCCAGTACTTC. Encoded protein: CASSPPTSAVIQETQYF.